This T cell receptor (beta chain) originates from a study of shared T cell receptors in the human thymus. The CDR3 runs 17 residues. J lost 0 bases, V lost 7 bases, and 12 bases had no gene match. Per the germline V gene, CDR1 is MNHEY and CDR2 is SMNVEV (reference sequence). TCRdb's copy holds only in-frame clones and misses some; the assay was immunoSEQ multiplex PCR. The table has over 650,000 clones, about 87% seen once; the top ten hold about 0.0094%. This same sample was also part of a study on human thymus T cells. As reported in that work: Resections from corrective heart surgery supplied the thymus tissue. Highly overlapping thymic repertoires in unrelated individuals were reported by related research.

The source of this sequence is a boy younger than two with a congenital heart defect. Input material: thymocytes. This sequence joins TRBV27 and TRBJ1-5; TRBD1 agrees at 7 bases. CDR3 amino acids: CASKRDRVKDSNQPQHF. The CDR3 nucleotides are TGTGCCAGCAAAAGAGACAGGGTAAAAGATAGCAATCAGCCCCAGCATTTT.